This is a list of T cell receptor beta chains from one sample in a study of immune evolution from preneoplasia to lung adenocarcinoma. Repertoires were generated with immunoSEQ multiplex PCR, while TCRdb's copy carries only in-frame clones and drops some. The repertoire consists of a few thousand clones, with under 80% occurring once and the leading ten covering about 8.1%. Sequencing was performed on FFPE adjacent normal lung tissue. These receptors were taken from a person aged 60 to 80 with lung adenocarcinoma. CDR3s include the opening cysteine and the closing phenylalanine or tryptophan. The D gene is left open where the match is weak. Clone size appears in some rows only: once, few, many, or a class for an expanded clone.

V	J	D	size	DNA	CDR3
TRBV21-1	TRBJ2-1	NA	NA	TGTGCCAGCAGCAAAGGGGAGGAGCGCCGGAGGTTGGGGTACAATGAGCAGTTCTTC	CASSKGEERRRLGYNEQFF
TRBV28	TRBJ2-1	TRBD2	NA	TGTGCCAGCAGAAATCTAGCGGGAGGCCTAGCGGGGAATGAGCAGTTCTTC	CASRNLAGGLAGNEQFF
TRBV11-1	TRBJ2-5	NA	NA	TGTGCCAGCAGCACGATCGGGCTAGCTCACGAAAGAGAGACCCAGTACTTC	CASSTIGLAHERETQYF
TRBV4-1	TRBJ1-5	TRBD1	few	TGCGCCAGCAGCCATGACAGGGATCAGCCCCAGCATTTT	CASSHDRDQPQHF
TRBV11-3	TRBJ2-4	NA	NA	TGTGCCAGCAGCTTAAACAGTTGGGGCATTCAGTACTTC	CASSLNSWGIQYF
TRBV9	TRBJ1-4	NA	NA	TGTGCCAGCAGCGTAGCTACCCAGGAGAAACTGTTTTTT	CASSVATQEKLFF
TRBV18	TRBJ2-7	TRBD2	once	TGTGCCAGCTCACCACAGGGACTAAACTACGAGCAGTACTTC	CASSPQGLNYEQYF
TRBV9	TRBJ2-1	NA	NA	TGTGCCAGCAGCGTAGAGGGTTGGAATGAGCAGTTCTTC	CASSVEGWNEQFF
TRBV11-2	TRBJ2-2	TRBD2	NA	TGTGCCAGCTCCAGCGGGAGCTTGAGGACCGGGGAGCTGTTTTTT	CASSSGSLRTGELFF
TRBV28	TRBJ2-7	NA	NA	TGTGCCAGCAGTCTGGGACAAGTCTACGAGCAGTACTTC	CASSLGQVYEQYF
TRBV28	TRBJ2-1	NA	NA	TGTGCCAGCATTAAACCCGACAGGGAGGGCAATGAGCAGTTCTTC	CASIKPDREGNEQFF
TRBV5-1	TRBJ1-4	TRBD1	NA	TGCGCCAGCAGCCAGACCGGGACAGCCAATGAAAAACTGTTTTTT	CASSQTGTANEKLFF
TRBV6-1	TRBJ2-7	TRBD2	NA	TGTGCCAGCGGGCAGGACGTAGCGGGAACGGTCGAGCAGTACTTC	CASGQDVAGTVEQYF
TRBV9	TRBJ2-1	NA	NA	TGTGCCAGCAGCGGGACACTTTACAATGAGCAGTTCTTC	CASSGTLYNEQFF
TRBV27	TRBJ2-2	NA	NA	TGTGCCAGCAGTTTGTCGGCGGGCACCGGGGAGCTGTTTTTT	CASSLSAGTGELFF
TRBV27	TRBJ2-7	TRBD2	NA	TGTGCCAGCAGTTTCCGGGAGGGCCCCTACGAGCAGTACTTC	CASSFREGPYEQYF
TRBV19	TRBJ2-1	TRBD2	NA	TGTGCCAGTAGTTCGGCGGGAGGGCCCAGGGAGCAGTTCTTC	CASSSAGGPREQFF
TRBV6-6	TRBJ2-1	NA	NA	TGTGCCAGCAGTCCCCACGGGGACAATGAGCAGTTCTTC	CASSPHGDNEQFF
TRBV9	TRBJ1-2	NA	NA	TGTGCCAGCACCCGGGGAGTTACTAACTATGGCTACACCTTC	CASTRGVTNYGYTF
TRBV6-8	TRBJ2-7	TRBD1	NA	TGTGCCAGCAGCCAGACAGGGGCATTAAGCTCCTACGAGCAGTACTTC	CASSQTGALSSYEQYF
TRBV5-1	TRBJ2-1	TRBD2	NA	TGCGCCAGCAGCTTGACCCTAGCGGTCTCCTACAATGAGCAGTTCTTC	CASSLTLAVSYNEQFF
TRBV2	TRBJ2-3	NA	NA	TGTGCCAGCAAGGGAACAGGGACGGCAGATACGCAGTATTTT	CASKGTGTADTQYF
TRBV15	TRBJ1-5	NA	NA	TGTGCCACCAGTACGACAGTTAGCAATCAGCCCCAGCATTTT	CATSTTVSNQPQHF
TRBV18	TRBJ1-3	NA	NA	TGTGCCAGCTCACCGGCCAGGGAGCTCTCTGGAAACACCATATATTTT	CASSPARELSGNTIYF
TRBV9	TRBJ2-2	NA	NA	TGTGCCAGCAGCGTAGAAGCGGGCTGGGGCACCGGGGAGCTGTTTTTT	CASSVEAGWGTGELFF
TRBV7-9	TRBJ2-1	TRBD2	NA	TGTGCCAGCAGCGTAGCGGGAGGGCCGAACAATGAGCAGTTCTTC	CASSVAGGPNNEQFF
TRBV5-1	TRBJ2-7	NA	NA	TGCGCCAGCAGCTTGGACGGGACACCCTACGAGCAGTACTTC	CASSLDGTPYEQYF
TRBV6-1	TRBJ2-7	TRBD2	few	TGTGCCAGCAGTGAAGGAGGGAGGGCCCTCTACGAGCAGTACTTC	CASSEGGRALYEQYF
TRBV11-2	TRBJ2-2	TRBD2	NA	TGTGCCAGCAACGGGGGGTACGATTACGGGGAGCTGTTTTTT	CASNGGYDYGELFF
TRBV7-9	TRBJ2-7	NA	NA	TGTGCCAGCACCCTACAGGGGGGGGGCTCCTACGAGCAGTACTTC	CASTLQGGGSYEQYF
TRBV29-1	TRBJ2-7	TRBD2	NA	TGCAGCGTTTGGGTAGCGGGAGCGACCTACGAGCAGTACTTC	CSVWVAGATYEQYF
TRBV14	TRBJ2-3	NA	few	TGTGCCAGCAGCCAGTACCTGACAGGCACAGATACGCAGTATTTT	CASSQYLTGTDTQYF
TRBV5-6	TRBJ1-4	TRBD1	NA	TGTGCCAGCAGCACCGGACAGGCCACCCGGGAAAAACTGTTTTTT	CASSTGQATREKLFF
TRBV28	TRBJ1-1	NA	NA	TGTGCCAGCACCAGAGGGGCTGAAGCTTTCTTT	CASTRGAEAFF
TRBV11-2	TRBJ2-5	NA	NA	TGTGCCAGCAGCTCCTCTAAAAGCACGGACACCCAGTACTTC	CASSSSKSTDTQYF
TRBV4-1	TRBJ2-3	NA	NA	TGCGCCAGCAGCCAAGGTCAGACGCAGTATTTT	CASSQGQTQYF
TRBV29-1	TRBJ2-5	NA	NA	TGCAGCGCCAGGGATTCTGAGACCCAGTACTTC	CSARDSETQYF
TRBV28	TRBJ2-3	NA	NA	TGTGCCAGCAGTTTCCCCTCGGACCCGACGGATACGCAGTATTTT	CASSFPSDPTDTQYF
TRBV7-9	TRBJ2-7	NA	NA	TGTGCCAGCAGCTTAGGTGGGGTATACGAGCAGTACTTC	CASSLGGVYEQYF
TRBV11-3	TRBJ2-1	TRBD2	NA	TGTGCCAGCAGCTTAGTGGGGCTAGCGGGAGTTGAGCAGTTCTTC	CASSLVGLAGVEQFF
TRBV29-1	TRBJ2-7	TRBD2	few	TGCAGCGGCGGACTCCCTAGCGGGAGGCTTCTTTACGAGCAGTACTTC	CSGGLPSGRLLYEQYF
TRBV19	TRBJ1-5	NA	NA	TGTGCCAGTAGTATGAGGGTAATCAATCAGCCCCAGCATTTT	CASSMRVINQPQHF
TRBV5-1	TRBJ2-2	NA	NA	TGCGCCAGCAGCTACCAAGTACGGGCCGGGGAGCTGTTTTTT	CASSYQVRAGELFF